Following are 27 T cell receptor beta chains from one sample sequenced in a study of T cells in Graves' hyperthyroidism and ophthalmopathy. Regions amplified from RNA transcripts were the TCR beta CDR3 regions. Primed by the HTBI set, a first-round RT-PCR was run on the TCR CDR3. A single record per CDR3 protein comes from TCRdb applying MiXCR to the multiplex PCR reads. The table has hundreds of thousands of distinct CDR3 sequences, approximately 40% seen once. The specimen was blood. Receptors were obtained from a man aged 18-30 years with Graves' hyperthyroidism.

The rearrangement uses TRBV6-5 and TRBJ1-5; D gene ambiguous. V was shortened by 5 bases and J by 0 bases, with 17 bases between the two germline ends. This CDR3 region has 17 residues. Looked up from germline, CDR1 is MNHEY and CDR2 is SVGAGI. The CDR3 DNA follows: TGTGCCAGCAGTACTGAGTCAGATCCTTATAGCAATCAGCCCCAGCATTTT. Translation gives CASSTESDPYSNQPQHF.

The sample holds many counts of this clonotype. DNA for the CDR3: TGCAGCGTTTACAGAGATCCCGAAGCTTTCTTT. Amino acids: CSVYRDPEAFF. J is TRBJ1-1 and V is TRBV29-1, with D uncertain. CDR3 length: 11 amino acids. Trimming removed 5 bases from V and 8 bases from J, with 12 bases in between. CDR1 and CDR2 (germline): SQVTM, ANQGSEA.

This clonotype came up once. At one end the junction does not follow the germline gene, possibly because of a read error. The chain combines TRBV7-8 with TRBJ2-7; D gene ambiguous. Germline V lookup: CDR1 SGHVS, CDR2 FQNEAQ. This CDR3 contains 18 residues. CDR3 residues: CASSSLRPRWLIPYEQCF. In nucleotides, the CDR3 is TGTGCCAGCAGCTCTCTACGCCCGAGGTGGTTAATTCCCTACGAGCAGTGCTTC.

This sequence joins TRBV7-9 and TRBJ2-2; TRBD2 might be the D (6 bases). The germline V gene encodes CDR1 SEHNR and CDR2 FQNEAQ (reference sequence). Trimming took 4 bases from V and 4 from J, leaving 22 bases between them. CDR3 length: 18 amino acids. DNA of the CDR3: TGTGCCAGCAGCTCGACGGGACTGGGCCAACGGGCCACCGGGGAGCTGTTTTTT. This encodes CASSSTGLGQRATGELFF.

The genes are TRBV2 and TRBJ1-2; D gene uncertain. Germline assignment: CDR1 SNHLY and CDR2 FYNNEI. The V gene lost 7 bases and the J gene lost 6 bases, with 9 bases spanning the gap. This CDR3 region has 11 residues. CDR3 loop: CASNAGDGYTF. The CDR3 DNA sequence: TGTGCCAGCAATGCCGGGGATGGCTACACCTTC.

This clonotype came up many times. The V and J genes are TRBV7-9 and TRBJ2-7, with 10 bases lining up with TRBD1. Germline V lookup: CDR1 SEHNR, CDR2 FQNEAQ (reference sequence). The CDR3 length is 14 residues. V lost 6 bases and J lost 6; bases outside the gene matches: 8. The chain's CDR3 is CASRFGQGEREQYF. In nucleotides, the CDR3 is TGTGCCAGCAGGTTTGGACAGGGGGAGCGCGAGCAGTACTTC.

This chain uses TRBV19 with TRBJ1-2, with a possible D match to TRBD1 (5 bases). The CDR3 contains 10 residues. From germline, CDR1 is LNHDA and CDR2 SQIVND (reference sequence). V gave up 8 bases and J gave up 12 bases, with 13 bases separating them. The CDR3 reads CASGGGTNTF. The DNA of the CDR3 is TGTGCCAGTGGCGGGGGGACCAACACCTTC.

This clonotype was seen ten or more times. This sequence joins TRBV19 and TRBJ1-1; D is ambiguous. Germline CDR1 LNHDA, CDR2 SQIVND (reference sequence). The CDR3 has 15 residues. Trimming left V 3 bases short and J 7 bases short, with 18 bases between. The CDR3, as DNA: TGTGCCAGTAGTATCCCCTCCAGAGGCCTAAATGAAGCTTTCTTT. Residues: CASSIPSRGLNEAFF.

At least ten counts were recorded for this clonotype. The J gene is TRBJ2-7, the V gene TRBV7-9; D remains ambiguous. Trimming stripped 2 bases from V and 4 bases from J, with 6 bases between. From germline, CDR1 is SEHNR and CDR2 FQNEAQ (reference sequence). CDR3 length: 12 residues. CDR3 sequence: CASSLYVYEQYF. The DNA for the CDR3 is TGTGCCAGCAGCTTATATGTGTACGAGCAGTACTTC.

In this sample, this clonotype turned up many times. The genes are TRBV15 and TRBJ1-5, with TRBD1 as a possible D gene (5 bases). Trimming cost V 0 bases and J 5 bases, with 8 bases left between them. This CDR3 is 14 amino acids long. CDR1 is LNHNV, CDR2 YYDKDF, per germline (reference sequence). Written as DNA, the CDR3 is TGTGCCACCAGCAGAGATAAAGGGGATCAGCCCCAGCATTTT. Translation gives CATSRDKGDQPQHF.

The J gene is TRBJ1-2, the V gene TRBV15, with TRBD1 as a possible D gene (6 bases). The CDR3 consists of 15 residues. The germline gives CDR1 LNHNV, CDR2 YYDKDF (reference sequence). Deletions cut 0 bases from V and 7 bases from J, with 15 bases between. Here the CDR3 reads CATSRDWTEQGGYTF. CDR3 nucleotides: TGTGCCACCAGCAGAGATTGGACAGAGCAGGGTGGCTACACCTTC.

The rearrangement links TRBV7-2 to TRBJ1-1; TRBD1 is a possible D gene (5 bases). V was pared by 6 bases and J by 4 bases, with 15 bases between. CDR3 length: 14 residues. Germline loops: CDR1 SGHTA, CDR2 FQGNSA. The CDR3 coding sequence is TGTGCCAGCAGTTACCGCGGGGCGGGCACTGAAGCTTTCTTT. It translates to CASSYRGAGTEAFF.

As concerns this clonotype: One base away lies a much larger clone, so this may be a sequencing read error. The DNA for the CDR3 is TGTGCCAGCAGCTGGGACGGGGGGGAAAAACTGTTGTTT. Protein product: CASSWDGGEKLLF. V usage is TRBV5-4 and J usage is TRBJ1-4; the D gene is possibly TRBD1 (5 bases). CDR1 and CDR2 (germline): SGHNT, YYREEE (reference sequence). The CDR3 is made up of 13 amino acids.

This chain joins TRBV7-2 and TRBJ2-7; D unclear. Germline CDR1 SGHTA, CDR2 FQGNSA. This CDR3 region has 13 residues. Trimming shortened V by 4 bases and J by 2 bases, and 9 bases separated the two germline ends. CDR3 nucleotide sequence: TGTGCCAGCAGCTCCGCCGATACCTACGAGCAGTACTTC. The encoded protein is CASSSADTYEQYF.

This clonotype was counted ten times or more. The chain employs TRBV5-1 and TRBJ1-6; 7 nucleotides agree with TRBD1. With V trimmed by 4 bases and J by 10 bases, 14 bases remained unmatched. Germline CDR1 and CDR2: SGHRS and YFSETQ. This CDR3 comprises 16 residues. This chain's CDR3 is CASSLYRQGEGSPLHF. In nucleotides, the CDR3 is TGCGCCAGCAGCCTCTACAGACAGGGCGAGGGGTCACCCCTCCACTTT.

This clonotype was observed at least ten times. The rearrangement joins TRBV29-1 to TRBJ2-7; no firm D call. The CDR3 totals 13 residues. Germline CDR1 is SQVTM and CDR2 is ANQGSEA. V was trimmed by 6 bases and J by 0 bases, leaving 12 bases between them. The CDR3: CSVRSYRSYEQYF. CDR3 DNA: TGCAGCGTCCGCTCCTACCGCTCCTACGAGCAGTACTTC.

Written as DNA, the CDR3 is TGTGCCAGCAGTTCCACAGGGATAGGCGAGCAGTACTTC. Its translation is CASSSTGIGEQYF. This chain joins TRBV6-5 and TRBJ2-7, with D possibly matching TRBD1 (6 bases). The V end was cut by 4 bases, the J end by 6 bases, with 13 bases between. This CDR3 contains 13 residues. Germline CDR1 MNHEY, CDR2 SVGAGI.

J is TRBJ2-2 and V is TRBV19, with 8 bases identical to TRBD1. There are 17 residues in the CDR3. Trimming cost V 0 bases and J 0 bases; bases outside gene matches: 3. Germline CDR1 reads LNHDA; CDR2 reads SQIVND (reference sequence). The CDR3 nucleotides are TGTGCCAGTAGTATAGAGGGGACAGGCGCGAACACCGGGGAGCTGTTTTTT. It codes for CASSIEGTGANTGELFF.

The chain has TRBV6-5 and TRBJ1-2, with 7 nucleotides matching TRBD1. CDR1 is MNHEY, CDR2 SVGAGI, per germline. The trim removed 2 bases at V and 4 bases at J, leaving 10 bases unmatched. The CDR3 runs to 16 residues. The CDR3 bases are TGTGCCAGCAGTTACGGGTCCGCAGGGGGTGGCTATGGCTACACCTTC. The encoded protein is CASSYGSAGGGYGYTF.

The gene calls are TRBV5-1 and TRBJ2-7, with D possibly being TRBD2 (6 bases). V lost 4 bases and J lost 2, with 22 bases in between. CDR3 length equals 17 residues. Germline V CDR1 and CDR2: SGHRS, YFSETQ. CDR3 nucleotides: TGCGCCAGCAGCCTAGGCGGGGACGGGACGTTGCCCTACGAGCAGTACTTC. Its translation is CASSLGGDGTLPYEQYF. The whole variable domain, filled in from reference TRBV5-1 and TRBJ2-7, reads KAGVTQTPRYLIKTRGQQVTLSCSPISGHRSVSWYQQTPGQGLQFLFEYFSETQRNKGNFPGRFSGRQFSNSRSEMNVSTLELGDSALYLCASSLGGDGTLPYEQYFGPGTRLTVT.

Only a few counts were recorded for this clonotype. The rearrangement links TRBV5-1 to TRBJ2-7, with 9 bases fitting TRBD2. Trimming took 0 bases from V and 0 from J; bases not matched to a gene: 7. The germline V gene has CDR1 SGHRS and CDR2 YFSETQ. The CDR3 extends over 17 amino acids. The CDR3 sequence: CASSLAVGLADSYEQYF. The CDR3 DNA reads TGCGCCAGCAGCTTGGCGGTGGGACTAGCCGACTCCTACGAGCAGTACTTC.

This clonotype was counted a few times. The chain employs TRBV7-9 and TRBJ2-5; the D gene is possibly TRBD1 (5 bases). CDR1 is SEHNR and CDR2 is FQNEAQ in the germline V gene (reference sequence). The CDR3 extends over 16 amino acids. The ends were cut back, 5 bases at V and 3 bases at J, with 19 bases in the middle. CDR3 loop: CASSPRADSPEETQYF. The CDR3 DNA is TGTGCCAGCAGCCCACGGGCTGACAGTCCCGAAGAGACCCAGTACTTC.

Ten or more counts support this clonotype. This sequence joins TRBV19 and TRBJ2-5; D is possibly TRBD2 (5 bases). The germline CDR1 and CDR2 sequences are LNHDA and SQIVND (reference sequence). V was pared by 11 bases and J by 5 bases, with 6 bases between. This CDR3 is built from 9 residues. CDR3 residues: CAPGETQYF. The DNA of the CDR3 is TGTGCCCCGGGGGAGACCCAGTACTTC.

This clonotype was seen only a few times. This chain connects TRBV11-2 to TRBJ2-7, with TRBD2 identical over 11 bases. Germline V gives CDR1 SGHAT, CDR2 FQNNGV. This CDR3 has 15 residues. J gave up 2 bases and V 5 bases, and 5 bases lay outside the gene matches. The CDR3 here is CASSHLAGGTYEQYF. The CDR3 DNA follows: TGTGCCAGCAGCCATCTAGCGGGGGGCACCTACGAGCAGTACTTC.

This clonotype turned up a few times. V gene TRBV6-5 combines with J gene TRBJ1-4; possibly TRBD1 for D (6 bases). The germline V and J ends were trimmed by 7 bases and 8 bases, with 14 bases remaining between them. The CDR3 contains 13 residues. Germline V gives CDR1 MNHEY, CDR2 SVGAGI. The CDR3 here is CASTIYTGEKLFF. The CDR3 DNA reads TGTGCCAGCACCATCTATACAGGGGAAAAACTGTTTTTT.

The gene calls are TRBV7-2 and TRBJ2-7; D is unclear. The ends were cut back, 2 bases at V and 5 bases at J, with 13 bases in the middle. There are 14 residues in the CDR3. CDR1 is SGHTA, CDR2 FQGNSA, per germline. The CDR3 region has the DNA TGTGCCAGCAGCTTAACCCGGTCCCTACACGAGCAGTACTTC. This gives the protein CASSLTRSLHEQYF. The full variable domain, with the rest looked up from reference TRBV7-2 and TRBJ2-7, is GAGVSQSPSNKVTEKGKDVELRCDPISGHTALYWYRQSLGQGLEFLIYFQGNSAPDKSGLPSDRFSAERTGGSVSTLTIQRTQQEDSAVYLCASSLTRSLHEQYFGPGTRLTVT.

This clonotype was picked up one time. The chain joins TRBV6-2 or TRBV6-3 to TRBJ2-7; weak D call: TRBD2 (6 bases). CDR3 length equals 13 residues. V lost 6 bases, J lost 6 bases, and 15 bases lay in between. Germline lookup yields CDR1 MNHEY and CDR2 SVGEGT. Here the CDR3 DNA reads TGTGCCAGCAGCTTAGGGAGGAGGGCCGAGCAGTACTTC. Residues: CASSLGRRAEQYF.